This T cell receptor (beta chain) came from a study of cytomegalovirus exposure and HLA in healthy donors. The primer mix had 60 Vbeta and 13 Jbeta primers. The protocol was immunoSEQ multiplex PCR, while the TCRdb copy is restricted to in-frame clones and leaves out a portion. The data hold some 180,000 clones, with roughly 84% observed a single time. V lost 5 bases to trimming and J lost 7 bases; unmatched junction nucleotides: 5. The CDR3 contains 13 residues. Germline CDR1 SGHVS, CDR2 FQNEAQ. The sample consisted of PBMCs. This sequence joins TRBV7-8 and TRBJ2-7, with 10 positions matching TRBD2. The sequence was collected from a girl under three years old in good health and CMV-seronegative. This chain's CDR3 is CASSQGLAREQYF. Here the CDR3 DNA reads TGTGCCAGCAGCCAGGGACTAGCGCGGGAGCAGTACTTC.